This T cell receptor (beta chain) was found in a study of blood T cell repertoires in COVID-19. Turning to the study itself: Researchers got acute and convalescent COVID-19 samples from the United States, Italy and Spain. T cells, B-cell-depleted T cells, or PBMCs supplied cDNA or gDNA.

V dropped 4 bases and J dropped 1; count of bases not matched to a gene: 8. This CDR3 comprises 17 residues. Germline-derived CDR1 and CDR2 are SGHRS and YFSETQ. Profiled with immunoSEQ multiplex PCR; TCRdb holds only in-frame clones, not every one. The data hold around 140,000 clones, with 88% observed a single time. The sample consisted of peripheral blood. The V and J genes are TRBV5-1 and TRBJ1-6; 7 nucleotides agree with TRBD1. The source is a woman between 50 and 59 years old with acute or convalescent COVID-19. The CDR3, as DNA: TGCGCCAGCAGCGCAGGGGACAGACGATCCTATAATTCACCCCTCCACTTT. This encodes CASSAGDRRSYNSPLHF.